The entry below describes one T cell receptor (beta chain). The target antigen is unknown. The CDR3 is 11 amino acids. Germline V CDR1 and CDR2: SGHTA, FQGNSA. With 5 bases removed from V and 5 bases from J, the gap between germline ends came to 6 bases. This table comes from immunoSEQ multiplex PCR, and its TCRdb copy is limited to in-frame clones, with some not included. The repertoire consists of about 75,000 clones, with 65% to 85% occurring once and the leading ten covering roughly 9.8%. This sample is part of a study of T cells in localized non-small cell lung cancer. Study results and caveats: Of the top 100 tumor clones, median about 53 were in adjacent lung, around 28 among its top 100. Longer overall survival accompanied higher blood T cell density. Peak T cell clonality was found in uninvolved adjacent lung, exceeding tumor. Only one tumor region was sequenced, so heterogeneity remains possible.

This material consisted of peripheral blood, taken before any cancer treatment. The sequence was collected from an older female donor with stage I lung adenocarcinoma. The V and J genes are TRBV7-2 and TRBJ2-5, with D perhaps TRBD2 (6 bases). The CDR3 nucleotides read TGTGCCAGCAGCAGCGGGGAGACCCAGTACTTC. This translates into CASSSGETQYF.